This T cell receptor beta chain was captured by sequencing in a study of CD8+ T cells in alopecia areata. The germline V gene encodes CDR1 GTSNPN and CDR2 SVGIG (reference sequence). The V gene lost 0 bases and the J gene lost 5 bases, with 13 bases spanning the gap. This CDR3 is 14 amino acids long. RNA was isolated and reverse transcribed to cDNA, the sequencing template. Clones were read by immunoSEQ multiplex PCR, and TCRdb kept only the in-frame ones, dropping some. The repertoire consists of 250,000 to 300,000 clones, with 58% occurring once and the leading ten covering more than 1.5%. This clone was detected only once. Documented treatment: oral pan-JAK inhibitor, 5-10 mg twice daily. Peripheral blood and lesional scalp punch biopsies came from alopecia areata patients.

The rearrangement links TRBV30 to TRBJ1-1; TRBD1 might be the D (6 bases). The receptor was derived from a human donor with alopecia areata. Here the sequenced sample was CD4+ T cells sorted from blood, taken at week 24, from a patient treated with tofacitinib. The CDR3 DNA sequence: TGTGCCTGGAGTGTTATCCGGGGGCTGACTGAAGCTTTCTTT. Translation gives CAWSVIRGLTEAFF.